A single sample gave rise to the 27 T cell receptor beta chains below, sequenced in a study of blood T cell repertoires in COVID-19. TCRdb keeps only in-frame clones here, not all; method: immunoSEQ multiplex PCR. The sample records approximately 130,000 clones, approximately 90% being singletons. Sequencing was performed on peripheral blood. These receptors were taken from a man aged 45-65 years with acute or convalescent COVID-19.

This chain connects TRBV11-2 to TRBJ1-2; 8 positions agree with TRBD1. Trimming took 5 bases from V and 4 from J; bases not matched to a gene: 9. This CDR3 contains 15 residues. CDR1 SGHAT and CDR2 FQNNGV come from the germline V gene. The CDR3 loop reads CASSILTGAGYGYTF. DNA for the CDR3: TGTGCCAGCAGCATACTGACAGGGGCCGGCTATGGCTACACCTTC.

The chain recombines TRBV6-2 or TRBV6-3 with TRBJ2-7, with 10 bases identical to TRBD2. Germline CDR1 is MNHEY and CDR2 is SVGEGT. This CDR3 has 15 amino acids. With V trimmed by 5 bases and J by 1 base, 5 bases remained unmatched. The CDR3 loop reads CASSPSGRGSYEQYF. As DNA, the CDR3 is TGTGCCAGCAGTCCAAGCGGGAGGGGTTCCTACGAGCAGTACTTC.

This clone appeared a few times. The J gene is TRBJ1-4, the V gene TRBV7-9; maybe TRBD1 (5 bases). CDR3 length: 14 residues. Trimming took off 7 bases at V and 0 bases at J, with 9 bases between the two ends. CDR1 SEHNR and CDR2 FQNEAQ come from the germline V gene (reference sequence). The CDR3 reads CASTQTATNEKLFF. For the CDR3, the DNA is TGTGCCAGCACCCAGACAGCAACTAATGAAAAACTGTTTTTT.

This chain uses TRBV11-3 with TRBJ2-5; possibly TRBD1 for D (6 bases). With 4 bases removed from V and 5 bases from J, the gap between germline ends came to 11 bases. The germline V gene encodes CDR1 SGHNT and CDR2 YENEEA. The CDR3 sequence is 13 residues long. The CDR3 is CASSSQGRETQYF. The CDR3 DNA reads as TGTGCCAGCAGCTCACAGGGTCGGGAGACCCAGTACTTC.

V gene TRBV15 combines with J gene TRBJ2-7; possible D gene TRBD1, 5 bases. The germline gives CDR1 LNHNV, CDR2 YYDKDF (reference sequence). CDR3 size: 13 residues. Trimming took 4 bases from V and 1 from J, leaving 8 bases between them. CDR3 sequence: CATSTQGSYEQYF. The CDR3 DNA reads TGTGCCACCAGCACGCAGGGTTCCTACGAGCAGTACTTC.

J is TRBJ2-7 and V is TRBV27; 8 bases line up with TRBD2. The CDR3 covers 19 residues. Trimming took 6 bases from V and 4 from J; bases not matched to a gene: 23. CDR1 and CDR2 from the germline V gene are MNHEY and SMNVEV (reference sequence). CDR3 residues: CASRNGIIRGTRSRYEQYF. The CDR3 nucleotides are TGTGCCAGCAGGAACGGAATTATCCGAGGGACTAGGAGCCGGTACGAGCAGTACTTC.

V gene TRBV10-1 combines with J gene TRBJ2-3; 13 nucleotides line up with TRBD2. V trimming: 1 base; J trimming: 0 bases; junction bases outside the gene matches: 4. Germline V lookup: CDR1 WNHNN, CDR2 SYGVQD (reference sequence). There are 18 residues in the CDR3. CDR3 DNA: TGCGCCAGCAGTGAGTTCCGGACTAGCGGGGGTAGCACAGATACGCAGTATTTT. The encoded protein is CASSEFRTSGGSTDTQYF.

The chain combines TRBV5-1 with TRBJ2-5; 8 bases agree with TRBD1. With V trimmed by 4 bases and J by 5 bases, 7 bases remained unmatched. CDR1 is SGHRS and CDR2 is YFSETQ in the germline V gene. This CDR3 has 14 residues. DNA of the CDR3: TGCGCCAGCAGCGTGACAGGGGAAGAGGAGACCCAGTACTTC. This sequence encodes CASSVTGEEETQYF.

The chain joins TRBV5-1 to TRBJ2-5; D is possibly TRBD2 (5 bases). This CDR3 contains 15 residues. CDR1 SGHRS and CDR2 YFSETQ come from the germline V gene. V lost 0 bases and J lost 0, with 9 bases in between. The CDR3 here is CASSLDGGYQETQYF. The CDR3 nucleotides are TGCGCCAGCAGCTTGGATGGCGGGTACCAAGAGACCCAGTACTTC.

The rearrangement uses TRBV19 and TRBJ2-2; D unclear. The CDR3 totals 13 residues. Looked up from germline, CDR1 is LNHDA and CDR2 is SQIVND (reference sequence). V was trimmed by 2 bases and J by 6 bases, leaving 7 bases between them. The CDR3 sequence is CASSIRVAGELFF. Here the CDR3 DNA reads TGTGCCAGTAGTATACGGGTCGCCGGGGAGCTGTTTTTT.

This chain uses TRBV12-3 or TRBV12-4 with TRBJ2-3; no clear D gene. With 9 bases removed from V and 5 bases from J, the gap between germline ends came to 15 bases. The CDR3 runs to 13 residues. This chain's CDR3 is CASQSSPGDTQYF. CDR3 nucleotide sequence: TGTGCCAGTCAGTCAAGTCCGGGAGATACGCAGTATTTT.

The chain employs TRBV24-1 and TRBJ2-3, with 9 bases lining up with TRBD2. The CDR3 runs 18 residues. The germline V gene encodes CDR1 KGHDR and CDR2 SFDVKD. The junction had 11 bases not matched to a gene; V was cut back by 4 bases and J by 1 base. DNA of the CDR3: TGTGCCACCAGTGAGCCCGTTGGGGCTAGCGGGGGCACAGATACGCAGTATTTT. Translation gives CATSEPVGASGGTDTQYF.

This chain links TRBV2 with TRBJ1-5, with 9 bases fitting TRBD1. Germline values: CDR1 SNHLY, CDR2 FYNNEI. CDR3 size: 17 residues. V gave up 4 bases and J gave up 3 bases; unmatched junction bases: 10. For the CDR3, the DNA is TGTGCCAGCAGTGGGTTGAGGACAGGGGCTTTCAATCAGCCCCAGCATTTT. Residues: CASSGLRTGAFNQPQHF.

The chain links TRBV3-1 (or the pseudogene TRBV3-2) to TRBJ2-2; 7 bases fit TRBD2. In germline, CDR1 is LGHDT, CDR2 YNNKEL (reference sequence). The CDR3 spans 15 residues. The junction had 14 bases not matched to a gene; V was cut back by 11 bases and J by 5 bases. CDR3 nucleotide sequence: TGTGCCCGAGAGCCGAGCGGGGCTCGAACCGGGGAGCTGTTTTTT. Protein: CAREPSGARTGELFF.

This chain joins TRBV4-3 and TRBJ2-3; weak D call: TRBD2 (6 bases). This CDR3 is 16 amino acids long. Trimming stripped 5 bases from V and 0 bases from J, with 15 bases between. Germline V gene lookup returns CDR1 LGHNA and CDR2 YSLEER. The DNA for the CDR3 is TGCGCCAGCAGCGCTCTCTCCAGCGGGAGCACAGATACGCAGTATTTT. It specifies CASSALSSGSTDTQYF.

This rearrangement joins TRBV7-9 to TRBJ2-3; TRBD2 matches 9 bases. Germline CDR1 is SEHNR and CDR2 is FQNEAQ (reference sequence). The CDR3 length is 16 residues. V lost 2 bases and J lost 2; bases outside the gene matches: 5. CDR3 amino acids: CASSLRAGGLTDTQYF. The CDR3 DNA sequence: TGTGCCAGCAGCTTAAGAGCGGGAGGTCTCACAGATACGCAGTATTTT.

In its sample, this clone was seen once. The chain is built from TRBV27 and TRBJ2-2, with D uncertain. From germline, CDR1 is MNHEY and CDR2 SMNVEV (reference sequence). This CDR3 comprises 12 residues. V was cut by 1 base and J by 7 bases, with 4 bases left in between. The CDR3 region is CASSLYSGELFF. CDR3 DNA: TGTGCCAGCAGTTTATATAGCGGGGAGCTGTTTTTT.

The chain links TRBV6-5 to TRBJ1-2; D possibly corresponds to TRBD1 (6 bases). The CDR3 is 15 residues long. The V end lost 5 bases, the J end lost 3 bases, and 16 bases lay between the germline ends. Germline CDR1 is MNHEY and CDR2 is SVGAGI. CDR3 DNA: TGTGCCAGCAGTAGGCCTCGGGGGGCAGACTATGGCTACACCTTC. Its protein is CASSRPRGADYGYTF.

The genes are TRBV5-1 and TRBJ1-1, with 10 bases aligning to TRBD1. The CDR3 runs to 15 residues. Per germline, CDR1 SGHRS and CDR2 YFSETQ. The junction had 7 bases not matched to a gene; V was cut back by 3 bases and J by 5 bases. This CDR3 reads CASSSPGTGETEAFF. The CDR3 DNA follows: TGCGCCAGCAGCTCTCCCGGGACAGGGGAAACTGAAGCTTTCTTT.

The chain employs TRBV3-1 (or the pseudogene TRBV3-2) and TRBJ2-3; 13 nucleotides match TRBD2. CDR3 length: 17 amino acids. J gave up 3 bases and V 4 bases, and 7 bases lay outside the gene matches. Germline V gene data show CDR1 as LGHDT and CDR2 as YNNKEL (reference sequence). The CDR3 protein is CASSRKGTSGTTDTQYF. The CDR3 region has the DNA TGTGCCAGCAGCCGGAAGGGGACTAGCGGGACGACAGATACGCAGTATTTT.

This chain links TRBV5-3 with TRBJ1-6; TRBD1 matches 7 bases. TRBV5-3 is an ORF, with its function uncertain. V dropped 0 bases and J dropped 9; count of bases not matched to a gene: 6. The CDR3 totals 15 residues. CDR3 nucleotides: TGTGCCAGAAGCTTGGCCGGGACAGCTTCTTCACCCCTCCACTTT. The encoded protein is CARSLAGTASSPLHF.

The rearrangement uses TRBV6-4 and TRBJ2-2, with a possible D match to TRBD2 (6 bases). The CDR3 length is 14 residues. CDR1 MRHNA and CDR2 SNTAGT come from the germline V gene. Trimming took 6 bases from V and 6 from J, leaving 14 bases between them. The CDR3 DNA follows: TGTGCCAGCAGGGATACTAGCAAGTCCGGGGAGCTGTTTTTT. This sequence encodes CASRDTSKSGELFF.

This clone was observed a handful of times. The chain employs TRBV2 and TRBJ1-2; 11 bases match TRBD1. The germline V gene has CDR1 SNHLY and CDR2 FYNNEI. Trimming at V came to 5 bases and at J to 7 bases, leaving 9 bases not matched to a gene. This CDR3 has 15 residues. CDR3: CASSPGGQGAPGYTF. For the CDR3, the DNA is TGTGCCAGCAGTCCGGGCGGACAGGGGGCGCCTGGCTACACCTTC.

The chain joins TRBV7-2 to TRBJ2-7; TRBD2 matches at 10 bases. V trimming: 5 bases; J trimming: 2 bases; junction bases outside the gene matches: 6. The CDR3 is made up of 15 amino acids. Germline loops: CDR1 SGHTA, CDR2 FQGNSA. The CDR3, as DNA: TGTGCCAGCAGCCGGACAGCGGGAGGGCCCTACGAGCAGTACTTC. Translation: CASSRTAGGPYEQYF.

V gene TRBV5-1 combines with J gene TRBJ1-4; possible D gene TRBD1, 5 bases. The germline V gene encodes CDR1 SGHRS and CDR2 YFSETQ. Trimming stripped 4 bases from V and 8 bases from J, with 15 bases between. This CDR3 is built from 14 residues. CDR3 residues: CASSRDSAEEKLFF. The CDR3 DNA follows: TGCGCCAGCAGCAGGGACTCCGCGGAAGAAAAACTGTTTTTT.

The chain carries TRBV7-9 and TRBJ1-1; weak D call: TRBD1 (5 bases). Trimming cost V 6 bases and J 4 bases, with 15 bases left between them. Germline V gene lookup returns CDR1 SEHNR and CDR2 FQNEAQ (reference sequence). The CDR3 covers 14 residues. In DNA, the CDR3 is TGTGCCAGCAGACGGGGGACTTCCTCCACTGAAGCTTTCTTT. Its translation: CASRRGTSSTEAFF.

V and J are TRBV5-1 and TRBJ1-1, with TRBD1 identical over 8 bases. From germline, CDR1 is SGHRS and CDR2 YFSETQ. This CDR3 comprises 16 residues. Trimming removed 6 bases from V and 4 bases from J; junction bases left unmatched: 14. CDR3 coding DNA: TGCGCCAGCAACGGGGCGGGCCACACAGGGGGCACTGAAGCTTTCTTT. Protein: CASNGAGHTGGTEAFF.